The clone carrying this T cell receptor beta chain was counted at least ten times. The record originates from a study of early T cells in non-severe SARS-CoV-2 infection. TCRdb reprocessed the 5' RACE reads with MiXCR, giving one entry per CDR3 protein. In the table there are about 89,000 distinct CDR3 sequences, 14% to 15% of which are singletons. This receptor was identified in an adult who was a healthcare worker with PCR-confirmed SARS-CoV-2 infection or an uninfected control (not recorded which). The material sequenced was whole blood.

Here the CDR3 reads CASSQGSGGKNIQYF. Here the CDR3 DNA reads TGTGCCAGCAGCCAAGGATCGGGCGGCAAAAACATTCAGTACTTC. The genes are TRBV14 and TRBJ2-4; no reliable D call. Germline CDR1 and CDR2: SGHDN and FVKESK. The CDR3 consists of 15 residues. V was shortened by 1 base and J by 3 bases, with 10 bases between the two germline ends. Supplemented by reference TRBV14 and TRBJ2-4, the full variable domain reads EAGVTQFPSHSVIEKGQTVTLRCDPISGHDNLYWYRRVMGKEIKFLLHFVKESKQDESGMPNNRFLAERTGGTYSTLKVQPAELEDSGVYFCASSQGSGGKNIQYFGAGTRLSVL.